The T cell receptor (beta chain) under discussion was sequenced for a study of post-analysis software for immune sequencing data (dated by TCRdb to between 2015 and 2016). Regarding the research as a whole: The recorded disease courses included relapsing-remitting, secondary progressive and progressive-relapsing multiple sclerosis, and some patients had no subtype annotation. Patient repertoires were compared against roughly 11 previously published healthy control repertoires from donors aged roughly 6 to 27 years. A subset of samples was prepared in parallel using single-end sample barcoding, then pooled and co-amplified after Illumina adapter ligation. The research as a whole found: Patients showed significantly higher frequencies than controls for five TRBV segments, among them TRBV5-6, TRBV5-1 and TRBV20-1. Compared with controls, multiple sclerosis patients had significantly lower normalized Chao1 diversity, a finding suggesting substantial peripheral T-cell clonal expansion. The control group was slightly older than the multiple sclerosis patient group. When samples were clustered directly using the F measure, samples prepared in the same batch co-clustered strongly, which prompted a batch-effect correction.

The library was prepared using PCR. Data came from an Illumina HiSeq 2500. To reduce PCR and sequencing biases, unique molecular identifiers were incorporated into the TCR beta cDNA libraries. Per 1 to 10 million input T cells, 500,000 or so cDNA molecules were obtained, such that each molecule approximated one T cell. Patient libraries were prepared and sequenced with the same protocol used for the earlier healthy control dataset. Samples belonging to the same batch were prepared together, multiplexed and sequenced on a shared HiSeq lane. From the authors' description of their analysis: Raw barcoded reads were processed with MIGEC, discarding single-read molecular identifier groups before consensus assembly and CDR3 extraction. VDJtools was used for post-analysis of the clonotype tables, with diversity normalized by down-sampling every dataset to the smallest sample size. To correct batch-related cross-sample contamination, repertoire overlap clustering matched CDR3 amino acid sequences but not nucleotide sequences. The public reads were reanalyzed by TCRdb: fastp trimming at Q25, MiXCR alignment, in-frame beta chains only. For every CDR3 protein sequence, its rows merge into one entry that carries the most common genes and DNA. Here the V and J calls rest on TCRdb's processing, not on the authors' analysis. The sample table lists 450,000 or so distinct CDR3 sequences, around 40% of them with a count of one. Over 10% of the sample rests with the top ten.

The trim is 6 bases for V and 2 bases for J, with a gap of 10 bases between the germline ends. The germline V gene yields SGHVS for CDR1 and FNYEAQ for CDR2. The CDR3, cysteine through phenylalanine, is 13 amino acids long. Only CDR3 DNA remains: 39 bases, in frame from the first base. Of note for this clonotype: What antigen it recognizes has not been identified. It has no much larger one-base neighbor in the sample; base qualities were not kept.

TCR beta repertoires were profiled from peripheral blood of 10 to 15 young patients with multiple sclerosis to demonstrate the VDJtools post-analysis software. The multiple sclerosis patients were children and adolescents between roughly 6 and 17 years of age. Recombination linked TRBV7-6 to TRBJ2-5; no D gene is confidently identified. The receptor was isolated from a girl between 5 and 17 years old with multiple sclerosis. Input material: blood. Here the CDR3 is given as CASSPARQETQYF. DNA sequence: TGTGCCAGCAGTCCCGCGCGTCAAGAGACCCAGTACTTC.